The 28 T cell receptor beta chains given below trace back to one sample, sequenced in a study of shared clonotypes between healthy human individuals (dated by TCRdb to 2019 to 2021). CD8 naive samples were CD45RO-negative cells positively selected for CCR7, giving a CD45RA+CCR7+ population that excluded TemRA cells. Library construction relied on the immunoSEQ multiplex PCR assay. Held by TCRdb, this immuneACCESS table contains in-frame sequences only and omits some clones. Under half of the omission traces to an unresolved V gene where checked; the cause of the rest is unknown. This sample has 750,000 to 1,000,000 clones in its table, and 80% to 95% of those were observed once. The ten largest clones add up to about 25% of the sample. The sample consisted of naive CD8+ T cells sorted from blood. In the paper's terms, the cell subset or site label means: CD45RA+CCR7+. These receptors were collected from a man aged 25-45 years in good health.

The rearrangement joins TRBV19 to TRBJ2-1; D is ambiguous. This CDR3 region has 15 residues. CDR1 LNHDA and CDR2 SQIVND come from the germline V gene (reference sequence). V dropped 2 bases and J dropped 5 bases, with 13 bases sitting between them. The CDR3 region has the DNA TGTGCCAGTAGTATATTAATGATGAACAACAATGAGCAGTTCTTC. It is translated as CASSILMMNNNEQFF. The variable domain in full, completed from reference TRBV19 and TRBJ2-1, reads DGGITQSPKYLFRKEGQNVTLSCEQNLNHDAMYWYRQDPGQGLRLIYYSQIVNDFQKGDIAEGYSVSREKKESFPLTVTSAQKNPTAFYLCASSILMMNNNEQFFGPGTRLTVL.

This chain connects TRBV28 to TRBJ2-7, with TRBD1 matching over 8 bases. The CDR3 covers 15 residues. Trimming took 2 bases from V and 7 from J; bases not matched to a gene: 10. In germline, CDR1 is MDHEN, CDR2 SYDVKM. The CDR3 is CASSLLRTGSIEQYF. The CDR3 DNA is TGTGCCAGCAGTTTACTCCGGACAGGGTCTATTGAGCAGTACTTC.

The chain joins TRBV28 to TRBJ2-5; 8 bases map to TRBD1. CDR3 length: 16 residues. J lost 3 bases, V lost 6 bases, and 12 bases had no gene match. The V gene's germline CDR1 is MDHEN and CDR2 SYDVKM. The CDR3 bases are TGTGCCAGCAGAATACGACCGGGACAGGTGGAAGAGACCCAGTACTTC. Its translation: CASRIRPGQVEETQYF.

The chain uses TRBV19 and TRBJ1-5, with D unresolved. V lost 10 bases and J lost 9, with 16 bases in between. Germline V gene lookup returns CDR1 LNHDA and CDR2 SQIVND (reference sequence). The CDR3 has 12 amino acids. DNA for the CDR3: TGTGCCATCGGTCCTCTCCCTGGGCCCCAGCATTTT. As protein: CAIGPLPGPQHF.

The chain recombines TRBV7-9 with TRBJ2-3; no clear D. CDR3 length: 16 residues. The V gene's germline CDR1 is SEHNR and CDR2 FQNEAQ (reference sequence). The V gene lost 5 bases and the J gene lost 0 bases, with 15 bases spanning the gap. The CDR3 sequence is CASSGRSQASTDTQYF. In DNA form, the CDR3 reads TGTGCCAGCAGCGGCCGTAGTCAAGCTAGCACAGATACGCAGTATTTT.

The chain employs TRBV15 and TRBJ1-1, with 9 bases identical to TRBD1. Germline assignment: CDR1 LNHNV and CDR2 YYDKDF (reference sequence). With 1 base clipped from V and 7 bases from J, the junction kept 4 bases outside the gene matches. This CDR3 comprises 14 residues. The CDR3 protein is CATSRGGQGIEAFF. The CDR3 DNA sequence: TGTGCCACCAGCAGAGGAGGACAGGGGATTGAAGCTTTCTTT. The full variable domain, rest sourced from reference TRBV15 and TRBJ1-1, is DAMVIQNPRYQVTQFGKPVTLSCSQTLNHNVMYWYQQKSSQAPKLLFHYYDKDFNNEADTPDNFQSRRPNTSFCFLDIRSPGLGDTAMYLCATSRGGQGIEAFFGQGTRLTVV.

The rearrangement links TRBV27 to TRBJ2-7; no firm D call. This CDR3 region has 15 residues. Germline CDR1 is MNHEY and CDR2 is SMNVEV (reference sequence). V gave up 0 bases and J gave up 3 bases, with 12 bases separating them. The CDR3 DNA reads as TGTGCCAGCAGTTTATCGGTCGCAGGCTACTACGAGCAGTACTTC. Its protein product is CASSLSVAGYYEQYF.

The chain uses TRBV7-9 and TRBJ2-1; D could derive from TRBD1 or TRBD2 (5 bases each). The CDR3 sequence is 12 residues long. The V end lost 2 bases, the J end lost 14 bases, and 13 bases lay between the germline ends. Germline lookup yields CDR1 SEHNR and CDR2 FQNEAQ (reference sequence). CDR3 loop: CASSLTGTLEFF. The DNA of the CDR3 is TGTGCCAGCAGCTTAACCGGGACCTTGGAGTTCTTC.

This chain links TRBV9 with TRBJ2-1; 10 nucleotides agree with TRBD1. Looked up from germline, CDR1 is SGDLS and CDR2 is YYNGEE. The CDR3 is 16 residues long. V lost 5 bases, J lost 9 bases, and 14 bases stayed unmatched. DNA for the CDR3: TGTGCCAGCAGGAGGGAGGGGACAGGGGTATCAAGTGAGCAGTTCTTC. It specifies CASRREGTGVSSEQFF. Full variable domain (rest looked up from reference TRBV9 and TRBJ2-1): DSGVTQTPKHLITATGQRVTLRCSPRSGDLSVYWYQQSLDQGLQFLIQYYNGEERAKGNILERFSAQQFPDLHSELNLSSLELGDSALYFCASRREGTGVSSEQFFGPGTRLTVL.

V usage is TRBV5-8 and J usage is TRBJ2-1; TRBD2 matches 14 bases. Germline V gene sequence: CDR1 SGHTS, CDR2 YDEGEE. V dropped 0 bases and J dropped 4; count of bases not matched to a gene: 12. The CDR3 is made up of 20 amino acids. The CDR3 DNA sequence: TGTGCCAGCAGCTTGGTAATCCGACTAGCGGGAGGGGCTTTGTACAATGAGCAGTTCTTC. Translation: CASSLVIRLAGGALYNEQFF. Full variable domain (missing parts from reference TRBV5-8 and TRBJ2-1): EAGVTQSPTHLIKTRGQQATLRCSPISGHTSVYWYQQALGLGLQFLLWYDEGEERNRGNFPPRFSGRQFPNYSSELNVNALELEDSALYLCASSLVIRLAGGALYNEQFFGPGTRLTVL.

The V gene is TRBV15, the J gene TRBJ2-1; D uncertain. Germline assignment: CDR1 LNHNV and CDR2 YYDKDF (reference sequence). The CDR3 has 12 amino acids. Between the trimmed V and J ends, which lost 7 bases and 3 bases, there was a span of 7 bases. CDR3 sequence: CATKVSYNEQFF. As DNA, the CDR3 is TGTGCCACCAAAGTGAGCTACAATGAGCAGTTCTTC.

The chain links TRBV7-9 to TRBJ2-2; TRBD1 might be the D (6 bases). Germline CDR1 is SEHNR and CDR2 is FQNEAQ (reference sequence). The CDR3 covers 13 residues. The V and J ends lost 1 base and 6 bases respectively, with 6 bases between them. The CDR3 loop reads CASSLGQAGELFF. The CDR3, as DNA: TGTGCCAGCAGCTTAGGACAGGCCGGGGAGCTGTTTTTT.

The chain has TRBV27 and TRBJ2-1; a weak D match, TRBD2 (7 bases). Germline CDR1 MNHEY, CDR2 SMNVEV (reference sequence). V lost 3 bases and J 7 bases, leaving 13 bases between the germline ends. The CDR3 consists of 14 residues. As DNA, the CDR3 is TGTGCCAGCAGTTTCGGGGGGCCCGGGAATGAGCAGTTCTTC. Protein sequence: CASSFGGPGNEQFF.

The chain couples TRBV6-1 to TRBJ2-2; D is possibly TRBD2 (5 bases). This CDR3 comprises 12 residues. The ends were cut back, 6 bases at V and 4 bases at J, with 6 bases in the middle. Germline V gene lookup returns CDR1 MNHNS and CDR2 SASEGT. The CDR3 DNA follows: TGTGCCAGCAGGGACTTCACCGGGGAGCTGTTTTTT. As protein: CASRDFTGELFF.

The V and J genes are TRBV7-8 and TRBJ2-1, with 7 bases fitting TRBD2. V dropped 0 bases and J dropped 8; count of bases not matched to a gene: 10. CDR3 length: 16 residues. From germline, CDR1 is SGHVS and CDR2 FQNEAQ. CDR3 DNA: TGTGCCAGCAGCTTAGCGCCTCGCGGGAGAGGCGATGAGCAGTTCTTC. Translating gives CASSLAPRGRGDEQFF.

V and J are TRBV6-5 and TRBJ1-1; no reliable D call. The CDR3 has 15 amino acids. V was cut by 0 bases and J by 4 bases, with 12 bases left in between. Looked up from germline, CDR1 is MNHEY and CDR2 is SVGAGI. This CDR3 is CASSYSNSGSTEAFF. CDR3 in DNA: TGTGCCAGCAGTTACTCGAATAGCGGGTCCACTGAAGCTTTCTTT.

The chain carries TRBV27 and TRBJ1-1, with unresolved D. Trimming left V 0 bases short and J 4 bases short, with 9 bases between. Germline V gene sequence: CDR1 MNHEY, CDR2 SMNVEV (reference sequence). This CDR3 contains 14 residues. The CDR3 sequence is CASSLSGMGTEAFF. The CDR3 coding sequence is TGTGCCAGCAGTTTATCAGGGATGGGCACTGAAGCTTTCTTT.

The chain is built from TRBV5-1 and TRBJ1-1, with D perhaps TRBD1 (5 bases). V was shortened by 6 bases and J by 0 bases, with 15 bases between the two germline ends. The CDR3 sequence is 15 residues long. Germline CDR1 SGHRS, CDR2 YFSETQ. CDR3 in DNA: TGCGCCAGCATCCCAGAATGGGGGGTGAACACTGAAGCTTTCTTT. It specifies CASIPEWGVNTEAFF.

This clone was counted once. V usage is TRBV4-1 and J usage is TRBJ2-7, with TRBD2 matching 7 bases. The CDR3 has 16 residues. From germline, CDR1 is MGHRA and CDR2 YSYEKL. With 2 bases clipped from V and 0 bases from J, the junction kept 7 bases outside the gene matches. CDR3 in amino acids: CASSQRKGGSSYEQYF. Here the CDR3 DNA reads TGCGCCAGCAGCCAACGAAAGGGCGGGAGCTCCTACGAGCAGTACTTC.

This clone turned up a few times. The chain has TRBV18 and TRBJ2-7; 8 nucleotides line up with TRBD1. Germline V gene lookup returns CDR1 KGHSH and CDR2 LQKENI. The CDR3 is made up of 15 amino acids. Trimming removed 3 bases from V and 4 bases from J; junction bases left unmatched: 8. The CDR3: CASSPGDRISYEQYF. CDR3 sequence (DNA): TGTGCCAGCTCACCGGGGGACAGGATATCTTACGAGCAGTACTTC.

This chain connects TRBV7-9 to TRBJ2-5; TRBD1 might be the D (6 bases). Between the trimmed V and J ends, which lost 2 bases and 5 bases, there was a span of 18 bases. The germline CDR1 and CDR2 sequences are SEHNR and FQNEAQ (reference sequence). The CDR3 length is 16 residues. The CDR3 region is CASSLISQGMGETQYF. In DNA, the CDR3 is TGTGCCAGCAGCTTAATTAGTCAGGGGATGGGTGAGACCCAGTACTTC.

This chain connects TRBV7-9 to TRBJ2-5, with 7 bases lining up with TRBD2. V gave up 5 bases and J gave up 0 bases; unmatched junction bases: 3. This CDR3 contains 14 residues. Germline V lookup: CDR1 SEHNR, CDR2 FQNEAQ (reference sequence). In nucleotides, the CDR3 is TGTGCCAGCAGCCCGCGGGGGTACCAAGAGACCCAGTACTTC. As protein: CASSPRGYQETQYF.

The CDR3 DNA follows: TGCAGCGTTGAAGGTGGACTAGCGGGGAGTTACAATGAGCAGTTCTTC. Its translation is CSVEGGLAGSYNEQFF. The rearrangement uses TRBV29-1 and TRBJ2-1, with 12 bases that match TRBD2. The CDR3 extends over 16 amino acids. The J segment lost 4 bases and the V segment lost 1 base, leaving 5 bases of the junction unmatched. The germline gives CDR1 SQVTM, CDR2 ANQGSEA.

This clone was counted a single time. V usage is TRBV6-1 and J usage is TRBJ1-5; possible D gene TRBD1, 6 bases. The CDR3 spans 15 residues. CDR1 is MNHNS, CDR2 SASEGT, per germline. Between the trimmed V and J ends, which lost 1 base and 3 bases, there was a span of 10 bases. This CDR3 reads CASSEGDRYNQPQHF. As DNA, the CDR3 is TGTGCCAGCAGTGAAGGAGACAGGTACAATCAGCCCCAGCATTTT.

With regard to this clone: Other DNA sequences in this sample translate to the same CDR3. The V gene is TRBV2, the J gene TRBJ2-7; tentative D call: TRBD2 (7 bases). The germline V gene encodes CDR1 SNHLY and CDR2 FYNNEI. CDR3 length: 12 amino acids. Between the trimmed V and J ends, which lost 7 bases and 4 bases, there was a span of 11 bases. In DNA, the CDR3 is TGTGCCAGCAAGGGGGGGGTATACGAGCAGTACTTC. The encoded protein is CASKGGVYEQYF.

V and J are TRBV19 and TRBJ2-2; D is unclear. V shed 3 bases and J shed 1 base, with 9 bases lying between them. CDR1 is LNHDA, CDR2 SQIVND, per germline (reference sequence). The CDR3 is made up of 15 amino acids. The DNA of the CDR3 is TGTGCCAGTAGTATGGAGTGGCAGAACACCGGGGAGCTGTTTTTT. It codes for CASSMEWQNTGELFF.

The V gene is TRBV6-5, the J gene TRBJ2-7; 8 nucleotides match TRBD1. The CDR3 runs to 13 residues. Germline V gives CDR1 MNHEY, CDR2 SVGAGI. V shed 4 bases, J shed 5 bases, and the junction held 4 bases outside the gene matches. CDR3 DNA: TGTGCCAGCAGTTTGAAGACAGGGGACGAGCAGTACTTC. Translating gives CASSLKTGDEQYF.

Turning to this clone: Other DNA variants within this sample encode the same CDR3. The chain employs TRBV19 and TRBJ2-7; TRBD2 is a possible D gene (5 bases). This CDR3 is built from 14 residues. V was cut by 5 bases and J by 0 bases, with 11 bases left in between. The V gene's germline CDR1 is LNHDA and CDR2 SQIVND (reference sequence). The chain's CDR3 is CASSATGSSYEQYF. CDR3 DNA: TGTGCCAGTAGTGCCACGGGGAGCTCCTACGAGCAGTACTTC. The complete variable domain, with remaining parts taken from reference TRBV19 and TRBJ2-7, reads DGGITQSPKYLFRKEGQNVTLSCEQNLNHDAMYWYRQDPGQGLRLIYYSQIVNDFQKGDIAEGYSVSREKKESFPLTVTSAQKNPTAFYLCASSATGSSYEQYFGPGTRLTVT.